This TCR beta chain appears in the sequencing data of a study of tumor-infiltrating lymphocytes in primary liver carcinoma. Study-level background: Those enrolled were patients of both sexes, who were aged 30 to 69 years.

Regarding the study as a whole: Because of bulk unsorted sampling, CD4+ and CD8+ repertoires were not subjected to comparison.

Trimming stripped 4 bases from V and 2 bases from J, with 19 bases between. The CDR3 length is 17 residues. Germline CDR1 and CDR2: SEHNR and FQNEAQ (reference sequence). As regards this clonotype: Its cognate antigen is unknown.

The template, around 540 ng total RNA, yielded TCR beta cDNA made with a constant-region primer. What produced the TCR beta libraries was three nested multiplex PCR rounds using slightly modified ARM-PCR. Use of TRBV1-TRBV30 forward primers with a C-beta reverse primer characterized the first two PCR rounds, which lasted about 11 cycles each. TCRdb reprocessed the multiplex PCR reads via MiXCR and lists one record per CDR3 protein. The sample has around 330,000 distinct CDR3 sequences, roughly three fifths seen once. Blood RNA was derived from unsorted whole blood, and germline DNA was extracted too. Approximately 3.8 milliliters of peripheral blood were drawn preoperatively.

This chain links TRBV7-9 with TRBJ2-3; weak D call: TRBD2 (5 bases). The sequencing sample was made of peripheral blood. The receptor was derived from a woman under 40 with primary liver carcinoma and hepatitis B virus infection. The CDR3 DNA follows: TGTGCCAGCAGCTCCTCTCCCGGGGATCCTCACACAGATACGCAGTATTTT. This gives the protein CASSSSPGDPHTDTQYF. The whole variable domain, remainder taken from reference TRBV7-9 and TRBJ2-3, is DTGVSQNPRHKITKRGQNVTFRCDPISEHNRLYWYRQTLGQGPEFLTYFQNEAQLEKSRLLSDRFSAERPKGSFSTLEIQRTEQGDSAMYLCASSSSPGDPHTDTQYFGPGTRLTVL.